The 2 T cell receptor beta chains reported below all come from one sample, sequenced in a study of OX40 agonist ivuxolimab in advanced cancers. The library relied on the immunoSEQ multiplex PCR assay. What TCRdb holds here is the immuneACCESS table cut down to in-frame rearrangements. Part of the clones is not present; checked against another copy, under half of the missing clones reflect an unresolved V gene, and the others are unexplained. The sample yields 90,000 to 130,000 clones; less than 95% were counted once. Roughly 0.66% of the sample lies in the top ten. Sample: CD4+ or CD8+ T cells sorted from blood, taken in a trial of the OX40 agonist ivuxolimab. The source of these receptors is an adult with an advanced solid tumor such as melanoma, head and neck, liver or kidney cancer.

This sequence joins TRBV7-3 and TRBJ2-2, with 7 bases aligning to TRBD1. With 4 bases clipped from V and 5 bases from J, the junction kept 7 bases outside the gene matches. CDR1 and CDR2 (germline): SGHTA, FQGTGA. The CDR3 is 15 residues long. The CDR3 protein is CASSSWVRGTGELFF. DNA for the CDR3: TGTGCCAGCAGCTCATGGGTCAGGGGGACCGGGGAGCTGTTTTTT.

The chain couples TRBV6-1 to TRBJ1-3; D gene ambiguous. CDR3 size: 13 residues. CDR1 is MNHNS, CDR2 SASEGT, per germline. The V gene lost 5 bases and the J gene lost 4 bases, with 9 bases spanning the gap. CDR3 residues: CASSTFIGNTIYF. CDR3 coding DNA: TGTGCCAGCAGTACATTTATAGGAAACACCATATATTTT.